This TCR beta chain was retrieved from a study of identifying expanded T cells in peripheral blood. This CDR3 is built from 11 residues. Germline CDR1 DFQATT, CDR2 SNEGSKA (reference sequence). The ends were cut back, 2 bases at V and 2 bases at J, with 3 bases in the middle. Clones were sequenced by immunoSEQ multiplex PCR, and TCRdb holds only the in-frame ones, with some missing. Of about 130,000 clones listed, 65% to 90% are singletons. No infections or other immune events were documented during collection. General study points: Clone count variance between roughly 2-week samples rose with total template count. Roughly 1.2 clones differed between technical replicates, versus about 15 and 19 over time.

Concerning this clone itself: The antigen is not known.

This receptor was taken from a person aged 18 to 70 in good health. Material for sequencing was blood. This rearrangement joins TRBV20-1 to TRBJ1-1; D is uncertain. CDR3 bases: TGCAGTGCTAGAAGCAACACTGAAGCTTTCTTT. Amino acids: CSARSNTEAFF.